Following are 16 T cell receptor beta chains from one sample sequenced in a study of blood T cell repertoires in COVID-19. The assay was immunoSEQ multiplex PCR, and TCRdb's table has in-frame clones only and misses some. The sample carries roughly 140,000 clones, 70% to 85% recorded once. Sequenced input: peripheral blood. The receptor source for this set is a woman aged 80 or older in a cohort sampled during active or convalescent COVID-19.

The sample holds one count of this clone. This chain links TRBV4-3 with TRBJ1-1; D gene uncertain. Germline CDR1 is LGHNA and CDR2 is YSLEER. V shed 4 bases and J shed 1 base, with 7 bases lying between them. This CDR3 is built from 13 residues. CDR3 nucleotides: TGCGCCAGCAGCCCCACAGAGAACACTGAAGCTTTCTTT. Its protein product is CASSPTENTEAFF.

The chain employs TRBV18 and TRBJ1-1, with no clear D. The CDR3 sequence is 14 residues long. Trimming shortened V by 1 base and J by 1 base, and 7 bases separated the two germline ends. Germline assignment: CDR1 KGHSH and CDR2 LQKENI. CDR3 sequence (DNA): TGTGCCAGCTCACCACTAACACAGAACACTGAAGCTTTCTTT. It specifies CASSPLTQNTEAFF.

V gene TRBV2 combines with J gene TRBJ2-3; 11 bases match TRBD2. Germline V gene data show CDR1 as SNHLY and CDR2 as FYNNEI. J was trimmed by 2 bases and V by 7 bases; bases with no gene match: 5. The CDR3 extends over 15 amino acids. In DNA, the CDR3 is TGTGCCAGCAACCTACTAGCGGGGGACACAGATACGCAGTATTTT. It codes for CASNLLAGDTDTQYF.

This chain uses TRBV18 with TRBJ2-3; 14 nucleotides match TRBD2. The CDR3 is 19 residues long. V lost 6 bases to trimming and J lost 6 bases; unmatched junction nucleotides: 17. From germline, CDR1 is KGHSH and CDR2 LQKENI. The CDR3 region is CASSAPTTSGGAVSDTQYF. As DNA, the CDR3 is TGTGCCAGCTCCGCTCCGACGACTAGCGGGGGGGCTGTGTCGGATACGCAGTATTTT.

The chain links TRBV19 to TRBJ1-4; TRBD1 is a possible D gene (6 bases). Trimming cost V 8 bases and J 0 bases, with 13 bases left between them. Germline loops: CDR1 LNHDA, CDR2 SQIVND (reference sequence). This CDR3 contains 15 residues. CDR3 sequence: CASGGQSATNEKLFF. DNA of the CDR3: TGTGCCAGTGGGGGACAATCTGCAACTAATGAAAAACTGTTTTTT.

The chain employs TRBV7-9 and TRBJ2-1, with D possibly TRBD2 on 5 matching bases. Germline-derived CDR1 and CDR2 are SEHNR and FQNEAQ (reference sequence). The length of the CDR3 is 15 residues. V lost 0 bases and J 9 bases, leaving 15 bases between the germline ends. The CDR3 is CASSLANLRAGEQFF. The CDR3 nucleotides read TGTGCCAGCAGCTTAGCGAATTTGAGGGCCGGTGAGCAGTTCTTC.

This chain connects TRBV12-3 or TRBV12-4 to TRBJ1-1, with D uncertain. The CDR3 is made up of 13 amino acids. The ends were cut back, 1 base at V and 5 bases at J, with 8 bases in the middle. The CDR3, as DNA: TGTGCCAGCAGTTTAGGACCAGGTACTGAAGCTTTCTTT. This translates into CASSLGPGTEAFF.

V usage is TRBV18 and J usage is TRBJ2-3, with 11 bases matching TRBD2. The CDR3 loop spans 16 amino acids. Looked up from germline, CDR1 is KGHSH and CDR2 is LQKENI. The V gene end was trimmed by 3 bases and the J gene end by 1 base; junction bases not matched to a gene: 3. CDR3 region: CASSPTSGGGTDTQYF. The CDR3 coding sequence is TGTGCCAGCTCACCTACTAGCGGGGGAGGCACAGATACGCAGTATTTT. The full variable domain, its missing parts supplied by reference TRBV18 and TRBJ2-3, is NAGVMQNPRHLVRRRGQEARLRCSPMKGHSHVYWYRQLPEEGLKFMVYLQKENIIDESGMPKERFSAEFPKEGPSILRIQQVVRGDSAAYFCASSPTSGGGTDTQYFGPGTRLTVL.

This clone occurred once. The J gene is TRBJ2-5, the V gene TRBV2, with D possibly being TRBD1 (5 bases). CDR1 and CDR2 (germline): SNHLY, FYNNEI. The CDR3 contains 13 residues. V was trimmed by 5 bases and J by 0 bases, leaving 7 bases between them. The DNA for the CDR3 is TGTGCCAGCAGTCGACAGTACCAAGAGACCCAGTACTTC. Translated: CASSRQYQETQYF.

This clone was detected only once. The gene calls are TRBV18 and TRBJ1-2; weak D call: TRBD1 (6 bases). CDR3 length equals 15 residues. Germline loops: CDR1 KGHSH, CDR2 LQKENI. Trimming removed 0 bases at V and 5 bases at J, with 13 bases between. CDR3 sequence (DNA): TGTGCCAGCTCACCACCTCTCGGGACAAGTTATGGCTACACCTTC. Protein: CASSPPLGTSYGYTF.

CDR3 in amino acids: CASSMTGSAADTQYF. CDR3 nucleotides: TGTGCCAGCAGTATGACAGGGAGCGCAGCAGATACGCAGTATTTT. The chain has TRBV28 and TRBJ2-3; 7 bases align to TRBD1. The CDR3 spans 15 residues. Germline loops: CDR1 MDHEN, CDR2 SYDVKM. Trimming at V came to 5 bases and at J to 4 bases, leaving 9 bases not matched to a gene.

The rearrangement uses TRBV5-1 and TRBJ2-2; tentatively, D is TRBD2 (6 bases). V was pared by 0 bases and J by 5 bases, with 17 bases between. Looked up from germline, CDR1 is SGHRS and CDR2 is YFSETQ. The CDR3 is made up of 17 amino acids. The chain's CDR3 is CASSLDGNGGRTGELFF. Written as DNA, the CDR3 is TGCGCCAGCAGCTTGGATGGGAACGGGGGAAGAACCGGGGAGCTGTTTTTT.

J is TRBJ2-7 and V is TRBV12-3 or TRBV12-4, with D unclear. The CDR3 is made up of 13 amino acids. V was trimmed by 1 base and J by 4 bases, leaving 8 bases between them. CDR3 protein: CASSLGPSYEQYF. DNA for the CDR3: TGTGCCAGCAGTTTAGGGCCGTCTTACGAGCAGTACTTC.

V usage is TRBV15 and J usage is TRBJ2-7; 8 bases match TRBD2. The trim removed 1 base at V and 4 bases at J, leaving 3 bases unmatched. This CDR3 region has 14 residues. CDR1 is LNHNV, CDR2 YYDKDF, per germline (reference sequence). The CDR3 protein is CATSRAGGLYEQYF. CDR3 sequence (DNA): TGTGCCACCAGCAGAGCGGGGGGGCTTTACGAGCAGTACTTC.

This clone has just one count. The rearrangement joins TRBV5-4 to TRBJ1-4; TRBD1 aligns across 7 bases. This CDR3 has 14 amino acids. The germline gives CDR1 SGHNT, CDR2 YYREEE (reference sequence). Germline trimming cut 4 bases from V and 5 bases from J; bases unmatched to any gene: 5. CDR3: CASSQGQENEKLFF. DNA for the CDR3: TGTGCCAGCAGCCAAGGACAGGAAAATGAAAAACTGTTTTTT.

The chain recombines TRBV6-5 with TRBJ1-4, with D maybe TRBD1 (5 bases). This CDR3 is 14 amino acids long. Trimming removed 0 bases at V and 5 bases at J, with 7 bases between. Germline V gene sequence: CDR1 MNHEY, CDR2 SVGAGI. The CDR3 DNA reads TGTGCCAGCAGTTACTCGGGGGGAAATGAAAAACTGTTTTTT. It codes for CASSYSGGNEKLFF.